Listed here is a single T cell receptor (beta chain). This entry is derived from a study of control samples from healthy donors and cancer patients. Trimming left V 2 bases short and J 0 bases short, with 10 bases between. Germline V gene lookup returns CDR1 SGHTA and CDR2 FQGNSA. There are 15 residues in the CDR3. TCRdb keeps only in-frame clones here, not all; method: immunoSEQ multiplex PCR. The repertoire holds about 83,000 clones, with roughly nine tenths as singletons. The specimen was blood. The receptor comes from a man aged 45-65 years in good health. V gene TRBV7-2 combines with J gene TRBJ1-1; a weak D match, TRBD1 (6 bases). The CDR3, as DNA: TGTGCCAGCAGCTTAAAGGGGGGGTTGAACACTGAAGCTTTCTTT. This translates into CASSLKGGLNTEAFF.